The 18 T cell receptor beta chains below all came from one sample that was sequenced in a study of persistence of HIV-infected CD4 T cells (dated by TCRdb to about 2020). Their target antigens are unknown. The immunoSEQ hsTCRB assay version 4 in survey mode was used to sequence TCRbeta repertoires from genomic DNA. TCRdb stores this immuneACCESS table with in-frame sequences only. Part of the clones is absent; in the studies checked, under half of the shortfall reflects unresolved V genes, and no reason is known for the rest. A total of around 40,000 clones appear in this sample, approximately 90% of them only once. In total, the top ten clones hold around 0.48% of the sample. The sample's treatment or condition label, in plain terms: suppressive antiretroviral therapy. As a nonspecific positive control representing the CD4+ T cell repertoire, cells were stimulated with anti-CD3/anti-CD28 magnetic beads. Sorting of responding CD4+ T cells was based on upregulation of both CD40 ligand and CD69.

The input for sequencing was CD4+ T cells sorted from PBMCs after approximately 18-hour stimulation, taken from a patient who received antiretroviral therapy. In the paper's terms, the cell subset or site label means: CD40L+CD69+ CD4 T cells responding to anti-CD3/anti-CD28 beads, representing the overall repertoire. The receptors were gathered from an adult woman with HIV who was CMV-seropositive.

V gene TRBV12-3 or TRBV12-4 combines with J gene TRBJ2-7; 7 bases match TRBD1. The V and J ends lost 6 bases and 3 bases, in that order; junction bases with no gene match: 5. The CDR3 sequence is 13 residues long. CDR3 nucleotides: TGTGCCAGCAGCCGCTGGACAGGCTACGAGCAGTACTTC. It yields the protein CASSRWTGYEQYF.

J is TRBJ1-2 and V is TRBV27; D uncertain. This CDR3 has 12 amino acids. V was shortened by 9 bases and J by 1 base, with 9 bases between the two germline ends. Germline lookup yields CDR1 MNHEY and CDR2 SMNVEV (reference sequence). CDR3 amino acids: CASASDNYGYTF. DNA of the CDR3: TGTGCCAGTGCGTCAGATAACTATGGCTACACCTTC.

The chain joins TRBV6-1 to TRBJ1-5; 10 positions agree with TRBD1. Trimming removed 3 bases from V and 7 bases from J; junction bases left unmatched: 3. CDR1 and CDR2 from the germline V gene are MNHNS and SASEGT. The CDR3 is 14 residues long. CDR3 in amino acids: CASSDGQGGQPQHF. CDR3 bases: TGTGCCAGCAGTGACGGACAGGGGGGGCAGCCCCAGCATTTT.

This chain uses TRBV14 with TRBJ1-3; D is unclear. V was cut by 3 bases and J by 0 bases, with 9 bases left in between. CDR3 size: 15 residues. Germline CDR1 reads SGHDN; CDR2 reads FVKESK. In DNA, the CDR3 is TGTGCCAGCAGCCAGGGGTCTTACTCTGGAAACACCATATATTTT. This codes for CASSQGSYSGNTIYF.

With regard to this clone: The sample carries other DNA sequences with the same CDR3. The chain has TRBV20-1 and TRBJ2-7; D is perhaps TRBD1 (5 bases). The CDR3 has 11 residues. Germline V gives CDR1 DFQATT, CDR2 SNEGSKA (reference sequence). The CDR3 protein is CSALDSYEQYV. The CDR3 nucleotides read TGCAGCGCGCTCGACAGCTACGAGCAGTACGTC.

The genes are TRBV7-8 and TRBJ2-7; D might be TRBD1 (6 bases). The V gene's germline CDR1 is SGHVS and CDR2 FQNEAQ. V was trimmed by 0 bases and J by 2 bases, leaving 14 bases between them. The CDR3 is made up of 16 amino acids. The CDR3: CASSLAGTTIPYEQYV. CDR3 DNA sequence: TGTGCCAGCAGCTTAGCGGGGACAACAATTCCCTACGAGCAGTACGTC.

The chain employs TRBV11-3 and TRBJ2-7; D not resolved. V gave up 3 bases and J gave up 6 bases, with 12 bases separating them. Germline V lookup: CDR1 SGHNT, CDR2 YENEEA. The CDR3 is 13 residues long. The CDR3 here is CASSLNSYSEQYV. CDR3 nucleotide sequence: TGTGCCAGCAGCTTGAACAGTTATAGCGAGCAGTACGTC.

This chain links TRBV7-2 with TRBJ1-2; D perhaps matches TRBD1 (6 bases). V shed 2 bases and J shed 3 bases, with 10 bases lying between them. The CDR3 consists of 14 residues. Per the germline V gene, CDR1 is SGHTA and CDR2 is FQGNSA. The CDR3 here is CASSLTGMDYGYTF. The CDR3 bases are TGTGCCAGCAGCTTAACAGGGATGGACTATGGCTACACCTTC.

As concerns this clone: The same CDR3 can be traced to other DNA sequences in this sample. The chain uses TRBV18 and TRBJ1-1; D is perhaps TRBD1 (5 bases). Trimming cost V 2 bases and J 4 bases, with 11 bases left between them. The germline V gene has CDR1 KGHSH and CDR2 LQKENI. The CDR3 length is 14 residues. DNA for the CDR3: TGTGCCAGCTCACCAAACGGGGGTTCCACTGAAGCTTTCTTT. Its translation is CASSPNGGSTEAFF.

A note on this clone: Compared with germline, one end of the junction differs, possibly owing to a read error. The chain recombines TRBV5-4 with TRBJ1-2, with 7 bases aligning to TRBD1. This CDR3 has 15 amino acids. Germline V gene data show CDR1 as SGHNT and CDR2 as YYREEE (reference sequence). CDR3 protein: CASSLTGVTNYGYIF. As DNA, the CDR3 is TGTGCCAGCAGCCTTACAGGGGTCACTAACTATGGCTACATCTTC.

This rearrangement joins TRBV19 to TRBJ2-1, with D unresolved. Trimming left V 2 bases short and J 8 bases short, with 22 bases between. The germline CDR1 and CDR2 sequences are LNHDA and SQIVND (reference sequence). The CDR3 length is 17 residues. This chain's CDR3 is CASSIYSVGPDLDEQFF. The CDR3 DNA follows: TGTGCCAGTAGTATATACTCTGTCGGGCCAGATCTCGATGAGCAGTTCTTC.

The V gene is TRBV9, the J gene TRBJ1-1; no firm D call. CDR3 length equals 17 residues. Germline V gives CDR1 SGDLS, CDR2 YYNGEE. Between the trimmed V and J ends, which lost 5 bases and 0 bases, there was a span of 20 bases. The CDR3 here is CASSRVGVVGVNTEAFF. The CDR3 nucleotides are TGTGCCAGCAGTCGAGTCGGAGTTGTTGGGGTGAACACTGAAGCTTTCTTT.

The gene calls are TRBV4-2 and TRBJ1-2, with 7 bases identical to TRBD1. V was clipped by 3 bases and J by 3 bases; unmatched bases: 4. This CDR3 has 14 amino acids. CDR1 and CDR2 from the germline V gene are LGHNA and YNFKEQ. Here the CDR3 DNA reads TGTGCCAGCAGCCAGCAGGGGGGGGACTATGGCTACACCTTC. It codes for CASSQQGGDYGYTF.

J is TRBJ2-2 and V is TRBV5-6, with unresolved D. The length of the CDR3 is 12 residues. Trimming stripped 4 bases from V and 4 bases from J, with 5 bases between. Germline CDR1 and CDR2: SGHDT and YYEEEE. The CDR3 DNA follows: TGTGCCAGCAGCCGAATCACCGGGGAGCTGTTTTTT. Its protein is CASSRITGELFF. The variable domain in full, with the rest retrieved from reference TRBV5-6 and TRBJ2-2, is DAGVTQSPTHLIKTRGQQVTLRCSPKSGHDTVSWYQQALGQGPQFIFQYYEEEERQRGNFPDRFSGHQFPNYSSELNVNALLLGDSALYLCASSRITGELFFGEGSRLTVL.

The chain links TRBV5-1 to TRBJ2-7, with a tentative D call TRBD1 (6 bases). Germline V CDR1 and CDR2: SGHRS, YFSETQ. Trimming shortened V by 6 bases and J by 4 bases, and 14 bases separated the two germline ends. The CDR3 totals 13 residues. CDR3: CASTATGLYEQYF. DNA of the CDR3: TGCGCCAGCACCGCGACAGGCCTTTACGAGCAGTACTTC.

The rearrangement uses TRBV6-5 and TRBJ1-1, with D maybe TRBD1 (6 bases). The CDR3 runs 13 residues. In germline, CDR1 is MNHEY, CDR2 SVGAGI. V gave up 6 bases and J gave up 5 bases, with 13 bases separating them. The CDR3 DNA is TGTGCCAGCAGGTACAACAGGGAGACTGAAGCTTTCTTT. It codes for CASRYNRETEAFF.

V usage is TRBV15 and J usage is TRBJ2-3; 8 bases match TRBD1. V lost 1 base, J lost 6 bases, and 3 bases stayed unmatched. This CDR3 contains 14 residues. Per the germline V gene, CDR1 is LNHNV and CDR2 is YYDKDF (reference sequence). The CDR3 sequence is CATSRGQGADTQYF. The CDR3, as DNA: TGTGCCACCAGCAGAGGCCAGGGGGCGGATACGCAGTATTTT.

V and J are TRBV2 and TRBJ1-6; D unresolved. Looked up from germline, CDR1 is SNHLY and CDR2 is FYNNEI. CDR3 length equals 16 residues. Trimming shortened V by 1 base and J by 0 bases, and 7 bases separated the two germline ends. The CDR3: CASSEDESSYNSPLHF. The CDR3 DNA reads as TGTGCCAGCAGTGAAGACGAGAGCTCCTATAATTCACCCCTCCACTTT. The full variable domain, with the rest looked up from reference TRBV2 and TRBJ1-6, is EPEVTQTPSHQVTQMGQEVILRCVPISNHLYFYWYRQILGQKVEFLVSFYNNEISEKSEIFDDQFSVERPDGSNFTLKIRSTKLEDSAMYFCASSEDESSYNSPLHFGNGTRLTVT.